This entry features one T cell receptor beta chain sequence. Antigen unknown. In TCRdb, the RACE reads were re-called with MiXCR into one record per CDR3 protein. The table shows more than 35,000 distinct CDR3 sequences, with 3% to 4.5% occurring only once. The data were taken from a study of human T cells and chemical hapten exposure. The ends were cut back, 1 base at V and 5 bases at J, with 14 bases in the middle. The CDR3 runs to 15 residues. Study conclusions and caveats: DPC sensitization left the count of TCRs above 1 in 1000 unchanged.

Time point indicated: healthy volunteer bleed at 6 weeks. Researchers extracted total RNA from unfractionated whole blood. The receptor's source is a human donor in good health. Some clones in this sample may be carry-over from other donors' samples. Source material: whole blood. The gene calls are TRBV12-3 or TRBV12-4 and TRBJ2-5, with unresolved D. The CDR3 spells CASSLVSGSRETQYF. The DNA for the CDR3 is TGTGCCAGCAGTTTAGTTTCAGGTTCTAGGGAGACCCAGTACTTC.